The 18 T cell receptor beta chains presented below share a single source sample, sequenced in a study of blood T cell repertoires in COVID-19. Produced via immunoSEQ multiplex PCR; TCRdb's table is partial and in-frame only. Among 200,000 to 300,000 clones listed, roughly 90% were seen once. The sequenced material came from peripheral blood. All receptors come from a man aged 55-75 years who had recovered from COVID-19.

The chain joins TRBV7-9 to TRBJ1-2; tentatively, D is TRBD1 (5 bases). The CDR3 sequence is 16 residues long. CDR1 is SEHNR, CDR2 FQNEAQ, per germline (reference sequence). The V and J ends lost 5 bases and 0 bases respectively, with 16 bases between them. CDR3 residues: CASSLVGGAPNYGYTF. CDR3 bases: TGTGCCAGCAGCCTCGTTGGAGGGGCTCCTAACTATGGCTACACCTTC.

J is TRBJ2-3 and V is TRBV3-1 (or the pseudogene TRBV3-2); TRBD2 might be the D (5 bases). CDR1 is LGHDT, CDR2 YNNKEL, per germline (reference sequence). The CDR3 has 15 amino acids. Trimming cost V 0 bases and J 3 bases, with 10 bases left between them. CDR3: CASSQDTDFTDTQYF. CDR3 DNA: TGTGCCAGCAGCCAAGATACGGACTTTACAGATACGCAGTATTTT.

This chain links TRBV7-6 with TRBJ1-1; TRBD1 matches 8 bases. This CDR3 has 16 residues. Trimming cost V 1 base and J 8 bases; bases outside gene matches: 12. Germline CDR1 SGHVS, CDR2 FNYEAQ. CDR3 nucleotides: TGTGCCAGCAGCTTAGGCCTCGGGACAGGCCTTTTGGAAGCTTTCTTT. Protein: CASSLGLGTGLLEAFF.

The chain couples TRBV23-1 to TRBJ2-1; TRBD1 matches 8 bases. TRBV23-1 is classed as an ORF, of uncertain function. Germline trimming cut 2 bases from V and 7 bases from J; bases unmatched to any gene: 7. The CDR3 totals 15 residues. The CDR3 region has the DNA TGCGCCAGCAGTCAAGCAGGACAGGGTTGGAATGAGCAGTTCTTC. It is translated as CASSQAGQGWNEQFF.

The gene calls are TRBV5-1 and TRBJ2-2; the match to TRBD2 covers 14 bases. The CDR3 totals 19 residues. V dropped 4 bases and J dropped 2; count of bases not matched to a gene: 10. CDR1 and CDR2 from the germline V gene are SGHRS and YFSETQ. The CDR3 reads CASSVRRTSGGTNTGELFF. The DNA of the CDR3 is TGCGCCAGCAGCGTCCGTCGGACTAGCGGGGGGACAAACACCGGGGAGCTGTTTTTT.

CDR3: CASSELGTDHQETQYF. In DNA, the CDR3 is TGTGCCAGCAGTGAACTCGGGACAGATCATCAAGAGACCCAGTACTTC. The V call is TRBV6-1, the J call TRBJ2-5, with 7 bases fitting TRBD1. The CDR3 has 16 residues. Germline CDR1 MNHNS, CDR2 SASEGT. V lost 2 bases and J lost 2; bases outside the gene matches: 8.

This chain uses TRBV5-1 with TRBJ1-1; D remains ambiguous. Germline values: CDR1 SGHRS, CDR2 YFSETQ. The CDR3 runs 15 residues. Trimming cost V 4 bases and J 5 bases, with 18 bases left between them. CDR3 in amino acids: CASSPAGGRETEAFF. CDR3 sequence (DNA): TGCGCCAGCAGCCCCGCCGGCGGGAGAGAGACTGAAGCTTTCTTT.

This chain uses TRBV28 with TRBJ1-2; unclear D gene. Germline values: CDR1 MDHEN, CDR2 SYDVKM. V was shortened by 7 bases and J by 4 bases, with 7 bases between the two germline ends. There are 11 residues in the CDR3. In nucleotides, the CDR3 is TGTGCCAGCACTACCTTCTATGGCTACACCTTC. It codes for CASTTFYGYTF.

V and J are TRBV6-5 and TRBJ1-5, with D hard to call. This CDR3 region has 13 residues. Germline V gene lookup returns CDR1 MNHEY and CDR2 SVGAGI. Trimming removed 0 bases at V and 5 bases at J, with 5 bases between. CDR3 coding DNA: TGTGCCAGCAGTTACTCGCGGGATCAGCCCCAGCATTTT. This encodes CASSYSRDQPQHF.

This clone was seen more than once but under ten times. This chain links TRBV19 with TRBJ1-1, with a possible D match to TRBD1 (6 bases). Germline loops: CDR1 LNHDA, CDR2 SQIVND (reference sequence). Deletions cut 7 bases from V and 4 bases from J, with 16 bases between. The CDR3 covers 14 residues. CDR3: CASTVKGGTTEAFF. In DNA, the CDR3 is TGTGCCAGTACCGTAAAGGGGGGGACCACTGAAGCTTTCTTT.

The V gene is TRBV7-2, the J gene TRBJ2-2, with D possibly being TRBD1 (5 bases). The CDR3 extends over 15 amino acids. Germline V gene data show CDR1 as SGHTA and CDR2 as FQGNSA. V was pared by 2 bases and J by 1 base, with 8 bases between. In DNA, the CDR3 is TGTGCCAGCAGCTTATTCACAGGGAACACCGGGGAGCTGTTTTTT. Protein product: CASSLFTGNTGELFF.

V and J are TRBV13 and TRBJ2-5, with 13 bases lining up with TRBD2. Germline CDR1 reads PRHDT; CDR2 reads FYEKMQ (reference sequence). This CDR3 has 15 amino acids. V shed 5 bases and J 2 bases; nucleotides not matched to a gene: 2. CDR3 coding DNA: TGTGCCAGCAGCCTGGGACTAGCGGGGCAAGAGACCCAGTACTTC. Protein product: CASSLGLAGQETQYF.

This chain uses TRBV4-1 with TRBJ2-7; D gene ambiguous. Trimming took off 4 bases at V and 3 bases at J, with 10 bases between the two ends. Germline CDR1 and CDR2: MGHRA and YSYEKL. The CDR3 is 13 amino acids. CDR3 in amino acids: CASSPPSGYEQYF. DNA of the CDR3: TGCGCCAGCAGCCCCCCATCAGGCTACGAGCAGTACTTC.

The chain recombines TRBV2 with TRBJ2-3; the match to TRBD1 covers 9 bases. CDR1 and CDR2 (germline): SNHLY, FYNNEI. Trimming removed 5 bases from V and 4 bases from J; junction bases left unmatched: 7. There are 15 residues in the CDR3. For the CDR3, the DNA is TGTGCCAGCAGTAGGGACAGGGCCACCGCAGATACGCAGTATTTT. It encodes CASSRDRATADTQYF.

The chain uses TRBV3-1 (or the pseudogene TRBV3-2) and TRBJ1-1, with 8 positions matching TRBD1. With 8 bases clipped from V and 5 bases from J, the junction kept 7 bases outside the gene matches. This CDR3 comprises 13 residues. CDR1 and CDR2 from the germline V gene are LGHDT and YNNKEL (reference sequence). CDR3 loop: CASRTGGGTEAFF. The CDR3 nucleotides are TGTGCCAGCCGAACAGGGGGAGGGACTGAAGCTTTCTTT.

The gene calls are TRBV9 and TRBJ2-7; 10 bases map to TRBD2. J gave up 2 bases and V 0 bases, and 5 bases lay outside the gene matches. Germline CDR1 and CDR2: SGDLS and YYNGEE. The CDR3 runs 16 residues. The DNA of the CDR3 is TGTGCCAGCAGCGTAGCGGTAGCGGGGGGACCCTACGAGCAGTACTTC. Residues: CASSVAVAGGPYEQYF. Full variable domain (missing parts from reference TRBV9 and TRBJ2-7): DSGVTQTPKHLITATGQRVTLRCSPRSGDLSVYWYQQSLDQGLQFLIQYYNGEERAKGNILERFSAQQFPDLHSELNLSSLELGDSALYFCASSVAVAGGPYEQYFGPGTRLTVT.

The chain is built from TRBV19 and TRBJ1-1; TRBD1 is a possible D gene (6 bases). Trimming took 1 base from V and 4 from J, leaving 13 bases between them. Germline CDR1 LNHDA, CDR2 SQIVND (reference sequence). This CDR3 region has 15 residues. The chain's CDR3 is CASSIGGGPLTEAFF. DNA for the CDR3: TGTGCCAGTAGTATAGGCGGGGGGCCCCTCACTGAAGCTTTCTTT.

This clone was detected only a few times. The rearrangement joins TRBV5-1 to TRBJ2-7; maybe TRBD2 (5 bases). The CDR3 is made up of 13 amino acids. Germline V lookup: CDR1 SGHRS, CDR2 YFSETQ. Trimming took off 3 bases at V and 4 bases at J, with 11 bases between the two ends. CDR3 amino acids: CASSSAGLYEQYF. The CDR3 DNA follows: TGCGCCAGCAGCTCCGCGGGCCTGTACGAGCAGTACTTC.